The clone carrying this TCR beta chain was detected only a few times. Its specificity is unknown. The data derive from a study of T cells in Graves' hyperthyroidism and ophthalmopathy. The CDR3 extends over 15 amino acids. Germline lookup yields CDR1 MDHEN and CDR2 SYDVKM. V shed 5 bases and J shed 6 bases, with 17 bases lying between them. General study points: Among thyroid clonotypes expanded above 0.001, most also appeared in blood.

RNA transcripts yielded amplified TCR beta CDR3 regions. The HTBI primer set drove a first-round RT-PCR of the TCR CDR3. TCRdb processed the multiplex PCR reads anew with MiXCR; each CDR3 protein has one entry. Here the sample spans more than 350,000 distinct CDR3 sequences, about 16% being singletons. The authors deemed Graves' hyperthyroidism stable absent ophthalmopathy progression within 18 months. Each diagnosis was grounded in clinical symptoms, serum thyroxine and TRAb, thyroid ultrasound, and orbital computed tomography. This sequence joins TRBV28 and TRBJ1-3; tentative D call: TRBD1 (6 bases). This sequence originates from a woman aged 25-40 years with Graves' hyperthyroidism. Sample: blood. CDR3 residues: CASSGRRGGKNTIYF. CDR3 nucleotide sequence: TGTGCCAGCAGTGGCCGAAGGGGGGGGAAAAACACCATATATTTT.